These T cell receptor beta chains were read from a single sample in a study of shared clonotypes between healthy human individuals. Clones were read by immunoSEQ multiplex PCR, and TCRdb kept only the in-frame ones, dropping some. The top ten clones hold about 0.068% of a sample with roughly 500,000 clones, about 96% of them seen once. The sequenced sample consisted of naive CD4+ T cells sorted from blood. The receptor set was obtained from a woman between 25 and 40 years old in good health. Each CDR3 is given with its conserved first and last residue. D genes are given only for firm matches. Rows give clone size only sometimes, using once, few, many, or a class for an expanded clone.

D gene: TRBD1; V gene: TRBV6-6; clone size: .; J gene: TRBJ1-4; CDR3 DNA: TGTGCCAGCAGCGTAGCACCCAGGGGGCGCGAAAAACTGTTTTTT; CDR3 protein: CASSVAPRGREKLFF
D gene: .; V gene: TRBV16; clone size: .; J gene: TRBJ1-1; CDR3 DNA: TGTGCCAGCAGCCATCTCGGGACCTCGGGCGCTGAAGCTTTCTTT; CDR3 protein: CASSHLGTSGAEAFF
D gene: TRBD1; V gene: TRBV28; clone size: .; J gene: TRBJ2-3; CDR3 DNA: TGTGCCAGCACCTCCCAACAGGGGTCGGGCACAGATACGCAGTATTTT; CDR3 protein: CASTSQQGSGTDTQYF
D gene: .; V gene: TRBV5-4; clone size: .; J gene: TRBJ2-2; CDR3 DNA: TGTGCCAGCAGCTGGGACTTGTTTCCGAACACCGGGGAGCTGTTTTTT; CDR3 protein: CASSWDLFPNTGELFF
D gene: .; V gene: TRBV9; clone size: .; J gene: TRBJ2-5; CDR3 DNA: TGTGCCAGCAGCGTAGGGCCCACAGGGAGGGAGACCCAGTACTTC; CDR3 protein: CASSVGPTGRETQYF
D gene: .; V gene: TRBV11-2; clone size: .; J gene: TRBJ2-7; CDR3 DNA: TGTGCCAGCAGCCCGGTGGGACGCAAACCCTACGAGCAGTACTTC; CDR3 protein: CASSPVGRKPYEQYF
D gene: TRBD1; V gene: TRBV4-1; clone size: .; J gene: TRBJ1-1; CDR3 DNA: TGCGCCAGCAGCCACCTAGGACAGGGGGCTTGGGGGGACACTGAAGCTTTCTTT; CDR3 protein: CASSHLGQGAWGDTEAFF
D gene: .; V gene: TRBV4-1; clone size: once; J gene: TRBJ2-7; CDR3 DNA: TGCGCCAGCAGCCAAGGACAGGCCAGCTCCTACGAGCAGTACTTC; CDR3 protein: CASSQGQASSYEQYF
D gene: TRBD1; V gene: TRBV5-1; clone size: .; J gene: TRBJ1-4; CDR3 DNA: TGCGCCAGCAGCTTCGGGACAGTGGGTGAAAAACTGTTTTTT; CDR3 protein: CASSFGTVGEKLFF
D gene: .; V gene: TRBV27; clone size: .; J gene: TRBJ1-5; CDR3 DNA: TGTGCCAGCAGTCCATTACCGGGACAAACCCTCTTCAATCAGCCCCAGCATTTT; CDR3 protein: CASSPLPGQTLFNQPQHF